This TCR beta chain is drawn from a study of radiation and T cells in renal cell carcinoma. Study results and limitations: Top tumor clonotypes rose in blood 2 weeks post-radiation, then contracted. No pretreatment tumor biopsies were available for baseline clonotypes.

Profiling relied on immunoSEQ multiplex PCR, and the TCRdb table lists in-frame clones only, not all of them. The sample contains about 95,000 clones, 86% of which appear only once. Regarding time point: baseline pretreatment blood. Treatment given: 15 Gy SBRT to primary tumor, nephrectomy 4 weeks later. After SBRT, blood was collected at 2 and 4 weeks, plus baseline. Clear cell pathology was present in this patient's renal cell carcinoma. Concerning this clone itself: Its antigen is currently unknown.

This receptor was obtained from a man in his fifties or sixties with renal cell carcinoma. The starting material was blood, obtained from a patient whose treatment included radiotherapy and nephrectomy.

CDR3 in amino acids: CASSPPRGSGQPQHF. CDR3 bases: TGTGCCAGCAGCCCACCAAGGGGATCGGGGCAGCCCCAGCATTTT. This chain uses TRBV7-2 with TRBJ1-5; tentative D call: TRBD1 (5 bases). CDR1 and CDR2 (germline): SGHTA, FQGNSA. Trimming pared 5 bases from V and 7 bases from J, leaving 18 bases between. The CDR3 spans 15 residues.